This is a list of T cell receptor beta chains from one sample in a study of identifying expanded T cells in peripheral blood. Assay used: immunoSEQ multiplex PCR; TCRdb lists only in-frame clones, some missing. The sample contains fewer than 60,000 clones, approximately 79% of which appear only once. The material sequenced was blood. The receptors were sampled from a person aged 18 to 70 in good health. CDR3s include the opening cysteine and the closing phenylalanine or tryptophan. D genes are given only for firm matches. Not every row has a clone size; where given, it reads once, few, many or a size class.

v_gene: TRBV7-8; abundance: .; j_gene: TRBJ2-2; d_gene: .; CDR3aa: CASSERGGLNTGELFF; CDR3nt: TGTGCCAGCAGCGAAAGGGGGGGTCTGAACACCGGGGAGCTGTTTTTT
v_gene: TRBV7-8; abundance: .; j_gene: TRBJ1-6; d_gene: .; CDR3aa: CASSVQGWSLHF; CDR3nt: TGTGCCAGCAGTGTACAGGGCTGGTCCCTCCACTTT
v_gene: TRBV5-1; abundance: .; j_gene: TRBJ2-3; d_gene: TRBD2; CDR3aa: CASSSSGTSGGSADTQYF; CDR3nt: TGCGCCAGCAGCTCTTCCGGGACTAGCGGGGGGTCCGCAGATACGCAGTATTTT
v_gene: TRBV27; abundance: .; j_gene: TRBJ1-5; d_gene: .; CDR3aa: CASSFRGFSNQPQHF; CDR3nt: TGTGCCAGCAGTTTTAGGGGATTTAGCAATCAGCCCCAGCATTTT
v_gene: TRBV5-1; abundance: .; j_gene: TRBJ1-2; d_gene: TRBD1; CDR3aa: CASSLGQGGSGYTF; CDR3nt: TGCGCCAGCAGCTTGGGGCAGGGGGGTAGTGGCTACACCTTC
v_gene: TRBV5-1; abundance: few; j_gene: TRBJ1-1; d_gene: .; CDR3aa: CASSLAGGRMNTEAFF; CDR3nt: TGCGCCAGCAGCTTGGCTGGGGGGCGCATGAACACTGAAGCTTTCTTT
v_gene: TRBV5-1; abundance: medium-sized; j_gene: TRBJ1-1; d_gene: .; CDR3aa: CASSSVQGLNTEAFF; CDR3nt: TGCGCCAGCAGCTCAGTACAGGGACTGAACACTGAAGCTTTCTTT
v_gene: TRBV7-2; abundance: .; j_gene: TRBJ2-1; d_gene: TRBD2; CDR3aa: CASSVGLAKNNEQFF; CDR3nt: TGTGCCAGCAGCGTGGGACTAGCAAAGAACAATGAGCAGTTCTTC
v_gene: TRBV5-1; abundance: .; j_gene: TRBJ2-5; d_gene: .; CDR3aa: CATQREETQYF; CDR3nt: TGCGCCACCCAGAGGGAAGAGACCCAGTACTTC
v_gene: TRBV5-5; abundance: .; j_gene: TRBJ2-1; d_gene: TRBD2; CDR3aa: CASSHTSGNEQFF; CDR3nt: TGTGCCAGCAGCCATACTAGCGGCAATGAGCAGTTCTTC
v_gene: TRBV12-5; abundance: few; j_gene: TRBJ1-2; d_gene: .; CDR3aa: CASGPQGLSNYGYTF; CDR3nt: TGTGCTAGTGGTCCGCAGGGGCTCTCTAACTATGGCTACACCTTC
v_gene: TRBV5-6; abundance: few; j_gene: TRBJ1-2; d_gene: .; CDR3aa: CASSLGEFGGYTF; CDR3nt: TGTGCCAGCAGCTTGGGGGAATTCGGTGGCTACACCTTC
v_gene: TRBV7-6; abundance: .; j_gene: TRBJ2-1; d_gene: TRBD1; CDR3aa: CASSPGRQGEQFF; CDR3nt: TGTGCCAGCAGCCCAGGGCGACAGGGTGAGCAGTTCTTC
v_gene: TRBV18; abundance: few; j_gene: TRBJ2-2; d_gene: TRBD1; CDR3aa: CASSPSGGTGELFF; CDR3nt: TGTGCCAGCTCACCGTCAGGGGGTACCGGGGAGCTGTTTTTT
v_gene: TRBV13; abundance: .; j_gene: TRBJ1-1; d_gene: TRBD1; CDR3aa: CASSSGQRMNTEAFF; CDR3nt: TGTGCCAGCAGCTCGGGACAGCGAATGAACACTGAAGCTTTCTTT
v_gene: TRBV7-6; abundance: .; j_gene: TRBJ2-1; d_gene: .; CDR3aa: CASSLGQYNEQFF; CDR3nt: TGTGCCAGCAGCTTAGGACAGTACAATGAGCAGTTCTTC
v_gene: TRBV6-5; abundance: .; j_gene: TRBJ1-3; d_gene: .; CDR3aa: CASSYDSGNTIYF; CDR3nt: TGTGCCAGCAGTTACGACTCTGGAAACACCATATATTTT
v_gene: TRBV2; abundance: .; j_gene: TRBJ1-6; d_gene: .; CDR3aa: CASSEVPGGSSYNSPLHF; CDR3nt: TGTGCCAGCAGTGAAGTACCGGGGGGTTCCTCCTATAATTCACCCCTCCACTTT
v_gene: TRBV10-3; abundance: few; j_gene: TRBJ2-3; d_gene: .; CDR3aa: CAISPGFTDTQYF; CDR3nt: TGTGCCATCAGTCCAGGGTTCACAGATACGCAGTATTTT
v_gene: TRBV30; abundance: .; j_gene: TRBJ1-4; d_gene: .; CDR3aa: CACYRIQVEKLFF; CDR3nt: TGTGCCTGCTACAGAATCCAGGTTGAAAAACTGTTTTTT
v_gene: TRBV9; abundance: .; j_gene: TRBJ2-5; d_gene: .; CDR3aa: CASRAAVYPFAGETQYF; CDR3nt: TGTGCCAGCAGGGCGGCCGTCTACCCCTTCGCGGGGGAGACCCAGTACTTC
v_gene: TRBV18; abundance: .; j_gene: TRBJ2-3; d_gene: .; CDR3aa: CASSPPSTGLRADTQYF; CDR3nt: TGTGCCAGCTCACCACCATCGACCGGCCTTCGGGCGGATACGCAGTATTTT
v_gene: TRBV7-2; abundance: .; j_gene: TRBJ2-5; d_gene: TRBD2; CDR3aa: CASSPTSGGYQETQYF; CDR3nt: TGTGCCAGCAGCCCAACTAGCGGGGGGTACCAAGAGACCCAGTACTTC
v_gene: TRBV4-1; abundance: .; j_gene: TRBJ2-6; d_gene: TRBD1; CDR3aa: CASSRRQLWDRLSSGANVLTF; CDR3nt: TGCGCCAGCAGCCGCAGGCAGCTATGGGACAGACTCAGCTCTGGGGCCAACGTCCTGACTTTC
v_gene: TRBV6-1; abundance: .; j_gene: TRBJ2-3; d_gene: .; CDR3aa: CASSEGRRAPDTQYF; CDR3nt: TGTGCCAGCAGTGAAGGGCGCAGGGCCCCAGATACGCAGTATTTT
v_gene: TRBV19; abundance: few; j_gene: TRBJ2-5; d_gene: .; CDR3aa: CASSGTSIGETQYF; CDR3nt: TGTGCCAGTTCCGGGACGTCAATAGGGGAGACCCAGTACTTC
v_gene: TRBV30; abundance: few; j_gene: TRBJ2-1; d_gene: TRBD2; CDR3aa: CAWAASGSGRSYNEQFF; CDR3nt: TGTGCCTGGGCGGCTAGCGGGAGCGGTCGGTCCTACAATGAGCAGTTCTTC
v_gene: TRBV18; abundance: .; j_gene: TRBJ1-6; d_gene: TRBD1; CDR3aa: CASSADRANSPLHF; CDR3nt: TGTGCCAGCTCAGCGGACAGGGCAAATTCACCCCTCCACTTT
v_gene: TRBV5-1; abundance: .; j_gene: TRBJ2-7; d_gene: TRBD2; CDR3aa: CASSFGRAQGGSSYEQYF; CDR3nt: TGCGCCAGCAGCTTTGGGAGGGCGCAGGGAGGGTCCTCCTACGAGCAGTACTTC
v_gene: TRBV4-3; abundance: .; j_gene: TRBJ2-1; d_gene: TRBD2; CDR3aa: CASSQAAGTTGYEQFF; CDR3nt: TGCGCCAGCAGCCAAGCGGCGGGGACTACCGGCTATGAGCAGTTCTTC
v_gene: TRBV4-2; abundance: few; j_gene: TRBJ2-1; d_gene: .; CDR3aa: CASSQDGGAKDEQFF; CDR3nt: TGTGCCAGCAGCCAAGATGGGGGGGCGAAGGATGAGCAGTTCTTC
v_gene: TRBV6-5; abundance: .; j_gene: TRBJ1-1; d_gene: .; CDR3aa: CASSYFPQDSRAFF; CDR3nt: TGTGCCAGCAGTTACTTTCCCCAGGACAGCCGGGCTTTCTTT
v_gene: TRBV21-1; abundance: .; j_gene: TRBJ1-6; d_gene: .; CDR3aa: CASSKEGTANSPLHF; CDR3nt: TGTGCCAGCAGCAAAGAGGGGACAGCTAATTCACCCCTCCACTTT
v_gene: TRBV7-2; abundance: .; j_gene: TRBJ2-2; d_gene: TRBD2; CDR3aa: CASSLYSGGSAGELFF; CDR3nt: TGTGCCAGCAGCTTATATAGCGGGGGGTCTGCCGGGGAGCTGTTTTTT
v_gene: TRBV29-1; abundance: .; j_gene: TRBJ1-4; d_gene: .; CDR3aa: CSVRDGNEKLFF; CDR3nt: TGCAGCGTGAGGGACGGAAATGAAAAACTGTTTTTT
v_gene: TRBV29-1; abundance: .; j_gene: TRBJ2-3; d_gene: TRBD2; CDR3aa: CSAIRASGSSADTQYF; CDR3nt: TGCAGCGCTATCCGGGCTAGCGGGAGTTCAGCAGATACGCAGTATTTT
v_gene: TRBV7-9; abundance: few; j_gene: TRBJ2-5; d_gene: .; CDR3aa: CASSPRLDVQSTQYF; CDR3nt: TGTGCCAGCAGCCCTCGATTAGACGTTCAATCTACCCAGTACTTC
v_gene: TRBV6-1; abundance: .; j_gene: TRBJ1-5; d_gene: .; CDR3aa: CASSDRWSNQPQHF; CDR3nt: TGTGCCAGCAGTGACAGATGGAGCAATCAGCCCCAGCATTTT
v_gene: TRBV29-1; abundance: .; j_gene: TRBJ1-2; d_gene: TRBD1; CDR3aa: CSVDKGAFGDYGYTF; CDR3nt: TGCAGCGTTGATAAGGGGGCGTTTGGAGACTATGGCTACACCTTC
v_gene: TRBV18; abundance: once; j_gene: TRBJ1-4; d_gene: .; CDR3aa: CASSPSPGEKLFF; CDR3nt: TGTGCCAGCTCACCATCCCCCGGTGAAAAACTGTTTTTT
v_gene: TRBV9; abundance: .; j_gene: TRBJ2-1; d_gene: .; CDR3aa: CASTVGGSSYNEQFF; CDR3nt: TGTGCCAGCACGGTGGGGGGAAGCTCCTACAATGAGCAGTTCTTC
v_gene: TRBV19; abundance: once; j_gene: TRBJ1-2; d_gene: TRBD1; CDR3aa: CASSSDRGINRGYTF; CDR3nt: TGTGCCAGTAGTTCGGACAGGGGGATTAATCGTGGCTACACCTTC
v_gene: TRBV19; abundance: .; j_gene: TRBJ2-1; d_gene: .; CDR3aa: CASSIGNYNEQFF; CDR3nt: TGTGCCAGTAGTATAGGGAACTACAATGAGCAGTTCTTC
v_gene: TRBV27; abundance: .; j_gene: TRBJ1-2; d_gene: TRBD1; CDR3aa: CASRSRTGRGNYGYTF; CDR3nt: TGTGCCAGCAGAAGCCGGACAGGACGGGGGAACTATGGCTACACCTTC
v_gene: TRBV7-2; abundance: .; j_gene: TRBJ2-2; d_gene: TRBD2; CDR3aa: CASSLAVAGLAGGTGELFF; CDR3nt: TGTGCCAGCAGCTTAGCGGTCGCTGGACTAGCGGGGGGGACCGGGGAGCTGTTTTTT
v_gene: TRBV30; abundance: few; j_gene: TRBJ1-5; d_gene: TRBD1; CDR3aa: CAWSRGQGRQPQHF; CDR3nt: TGTGCCTGGAGTAGGGGACAGGGTCGACAGCCCCAGCATTTT
v_gene: TRBV6-6; abundance: .; j_gene: TRBJ2-1; d_gene: .; CDR3aa: CASSHPYNEQFF; CDR3nt: TGTGCCAGCAGTCACCCTTACAATGAGCAGTTCTTC
v_gene: TRBV2; abundance: .; j_gene: TRBJ1-3; d_gene: .; CDR3aa: CASSEALPDSGNTIYF; CDR3nt: TGTGCCAGCAGTGAAGCGCTGCCGGACTCTGGAAACACCATATATTTT
v_gene: TRBV19; abundance: .; j_gene: TRBJ1-2; d_gene: .; CDR3aa: CASSAPPGIYGYTF; CDR3nt: TGTGCCAGTAGTGCTCCACCGGGAATCTATGGCTACACCTTC
v_gene: TRBV5-1; abundance: .; j_gene: TRBJ2-3; d_gene: TRBD1; CDR3aa: CASSPRGISTDTQYF; CDR3nt: TGCGCCAGCAGCCCCAGGGGGATTAGCACAGATACGCAGTATTTT
v_gene: TRBV5-1; abundance: .; j_gene: TRBJ2-1; d_gene: TRBD2; CDR3aa: CASSTTAGGLGGQFF; CDR3nt: TGCGCCAGCAGCACCACAGCGGGAGGGCTGGGTGGGCAGTTCTTC
v_gene: TRBV7-8; abundance: .; j_gene: TRBJ1-4; d_gene: .; CDR3aa: CASSTQGRITNEKLFF; CDR3nt: TGTGCCAGCTCCACGCAGGGGAGGATAACTAATGAAAAACTGTTTTTT
v_gene: TRBV19; abundance: .; j_gene: TRBJ1-6; d_gene: .; CDR3aa: CASKPDGAGSYNSPLHF; CDR3nt: TGTGCCAGTAAACCTGACGGTGCCGGCTCCTATAATTCACCCCTCCACTTT
v_gene: TRBV6-7; abundance: .; j_gene: TRBJ1-5; d_gene: .; CDR3aa: CASSYSGARGSNQPQHF; CDR3nt: TGTGCCAGCAGTTACTCGGGGGCGAGAGGGAGCAATCAGCCCCAGCATTTT
v_gene: TRBV7-6; abundance: .; j_gene: TRBJ1-5; d_gene: .; CDR3aa: CASSLTGGSNQPQHF; CDR3nt: TGTGCCAGCAGCTTAACCGGGGGTAGCAATCAGCCCCAGCATTTT
v_gene: TRBV19; abundance: .; j_gene: TRBJ2-6; d_gene: .; CDR3aa: CASSIDRAGNSGANVLTF; CDR3nt: TGTGCCAGTAGTATAGATAGGGCAGGGAACTCTGGGGCCAACGTCCTGACTTTC
v_gene: TRBV6-5; abundance: .; j_gene: TRBJ2-1; d_gene: .; CDR3aa: CASSYGSGLNEQFF; CDR3nt: TGTGCCAGCAGTTACGGGAGCGGCCTCAATGAGCAGTTCTTC
v_gene: TRBV6-1; abundance: few; j_gene: TRBJ2-1; d_gene: TRBD2; CDR3aa: CASSELAGSYNEQFF; CDR3nt: TGTGCCAGCAGTGAACTAGCGGGCTCCTACAATGAGCAGTTCTTC
v_gene: TRBV19; abundance: .; j_gene: TRBJ1-2; d_gene: TRBD1; CDR3aa: CASLNSGQGNYGYTF; CDR3nt: TGTGCCAGTCTGAATTCTGGACAGGGGAACTATGGCTACACCTTC
v_gene: TRBV25-1; abundance: .; j_gene: TRBJ2-3; d_gene: TRBD2; CDR3aa: CASSEKGRGTDTQYF; CDR3nt: TGTGCCAGCAGTGAAAAAGGGAGGGGCACAGATACGCAGTATTTT